Listed here are 13 T cell receptor beta chains from one sample, sequenced in a study of graft-versus-host responses after intestinal transplantation. Produced via immunoSEQ multiplex PCR; TCRdb's table is partial and in-frame only. The table lists about 93,000 clones, approximately 92% of them singletons, with less than 0.5% in the top ten. Their recognized antigens are unknown. This specimen consisted of unstimulated CD8+ T cells sorted from spleen or lymph node cells, obtained before intestinal transplant. Receptors were obtained from a human donor who received an intestinal transplant.

This chain connects TRBV6-1 to TRBJ2-3; D is possibly TRBD1 (6 bases). CDR3 length: 16 residues. V lost 1 base and J 0 bases, leaving 11 bases between the germline ends. Germline V gene data show CDR1 as MNHNS and CDR2 as SASEGT. DNA of the CDR3: TGTGCCAGCAGTGAAGAGGACAGATATAGCACAGATACGCAGTATTTT. It yields the protein CASSEEDRYSTDTQYF.

The chain employs TRBV13 and TRBJ2-1, with 8 bases matching TRBD1. This CDR3 has 13 amino acids. From germline, CDR1 is PRHDT and CDR2 FYEKMQ (reference sequence). V was clipped by 5 bases and J by 7 bases; unmatched bases: 4. The CDR3 DNA reads as TGTGCCAGCAGCCGGACAGGGTTTAATGAGCAGTTCTTC. Translation gives CASSRTGFNEQFF.

The rearrangement uses TRBV11-2 and TRBJ2-7; TRBD1 agrees at 7 bases. J lost 2 bases, V lost 5 bases, and 6 bases had no gene match. CDR1 and CDR2 (germline): SGHAT, FQNNGV. There are 14 residues in the CDR3. DNA of the CDR3: TGTGCCAGCAGCCTAGGGGACAGACCCTACGAGCAGTACTTC. Translation: CASSLGDRPYEQYF.

V is TRBV4-1 and J is TRBJ2-7; 11 nucleotides line up with TRBD1. After removal of 5 bases from V and 3 bases from J, the junction contained 9 bases not matched to a gene. Per the germline V gene, CDR1 is MGHRA and CDR2 is YSYEKL. The CDR3 is made up of 16 amino acids. In nucleotides, the CDR3 is TGCGCCAGCAGCATAACGCCCGGGACAGGGGGCTACGAGCAGTACTTC. Encoded protein: CASSITPGTGGYEQYF.

This rearrangement joins TRBV27 to TRBJ2-2; 7 bases align to TRBD1. Trimming took 2 bases from V and 2 from J; bases not matched to a gene: 5. Germline lookup yields CDR1 MNHEY and CDR2 SMNVEV (reference sequence). The CDR3 covers 16 residues. The CDR3 DNA reads as TGTGCCAGCAGTTTAATAGGGGGCGTTAACACCGGGGAGCTGTTTTTT. This encodes CASSLIGGVNTGELFF.

This clone was detected only a few times. CDR3 sequence (DNA): TGTGCCAGCAGTTACTCGAGTTCAGGGTCTGAAGCTTTCTTT. Translated, it gives CASSYSSSGSEAFF. The chain employs TRBV6-5 and TRBJ1-1; D perhaps matches TRBD1 (5 bases). V lost 0 bases and J lost 6, with 11 bases in between. Germline lookup yields CDR1 MNHEY and CDR2 SVGAGI. CDR3 size: 14 residues.

This clone was recorded once. The chain is built from TRBV29-1 and TRBJ1-2, with D perhaps matching TRBD1 (6 bases). The CDR3 consists of 15 residues. V lost 2 bases and J 0 bases, leaving 13 bases between the germline ends. Germline CDR1 is SQVTM and CDR2 is ANQGSEA. The CDR3 DNA reads as TGCAGCGTTGAAAGGACAGCGGGGTCTAACTATGGCTACACCTTC. This sequence encodes CSVERTAGSNYGYTF.

CDR3 in DNA: TGCGCCAGCAGTGGAGGCACAGATACGCAGTATTTT. Translation: CASSGGTDTQYF. The V call is TRBV10-1, the J call TRBJ2-3; D uncertain. The V end was cut by 4 bases, the J end by 1 base, with 3 bases between. The CDR3 is 12 amino acids. The germline V gene encodes CDR1 WNHNN and CDR2 SYGVQD (reference sequence).

This clone showed up just once. This chain uses TRBV19 with TRBJ1-2; D remains unclear. CDR1 and CDR2 (germline): LNHDA, SQIVND (reference sequence). Trimming took off 10 bases at V and 1 base at J, with 13 bases between the two ends. The CDR3 sequence is 13 residues long. In nucleotides, the CDR3 is TGTGCCACCTCGACGGGGAATAACTATGGCTACACCTTC. Translating it yields CATSTGNNYGYTF.

This chain links TRBV19 with TRBJ2-1; D unresolved. Between the trimmed V and J ends, which lost 4 bases and 5 bases, there was a span of 15 bases. The CDR3 is 15 residues long. Germline-derived CDR1 and CDR2 are LNHDA and SQIVND (reference sequence). CDR3 in amino acids: CASSTVAQTNNEQFF. The CDR3 coding sequence is TGTGCCAGTAGTACCGTAGCCCAGACGAACAATGAGCAGTTCTTC.

The chain carries TRBV25-1 and TRBJ2-2; tentatively, D is TRBD2 (6 bases). Trimming removed 7 bases at V and 7 bases at J, with 16 bases between. This CDR3 comprises 14 residues. The V gene's germline CDR1 is MGHDK and CDR2 SYGVNS. Here the CDR3 DNA reads TGTGCCAGCACGGGGGAGGTGGTGGACGGGGAGCTGTTTTTT. Its protein product is CASTGEVVDGELFF.

DNA of the CDR3: TGTGCCAGTACCCCGACTAGCGGGGGCCACAATGAGCAGTTCTTC. As protein: CASTPTSGGHNEQFF. V and J are TRBV19 and TRBJ2-1, with 12 bases matching TRBD2. Per the germline V gene, CDR1 is LNHDA and CDR2 is SQIVND (reference sequence). V gave up 7 bases and J gave up 5 bases; unmatched junction bases: 6. The CDR3 runs to 15 residues. The full variable domain, with the rest looked up from reference TRBV19 and TRBJ2-1, is DGGITQSPKYLFRKEGQNVTLSCEQNLNHDAMYWYRQDPGQGLRLIYYSQIVNDFQKGDIAEGYSVSREKKESFPLTVTSAQKNPTAFYLCASTPTSGGHNEQFFGPGTRLTVL.

This clone was recorded only once. The chain has TRBV28 and TRBJ1-5; maybe TRBD1 (6 bases). This CDR3 has 13 amino acids. V lost 4 bases, J lost 6 bases, and 10 bases lay in between. The germline V gene encodes CDR1 MDHEN and CDR2 SYDVKM. CDR3: CASSYQGSQPQHF. CDR3 DNA sequence: TGTGCCAGCAGTTATCAGGGGAGTCAGCCCCAGCATTTT. Full variable domain (outside the CDR3, taken from reference TRBV28 and TRBJ1-5): DVKVTQSSRYLVKRTGEKVFLECVQDMDHENMFWYRQDPGLGLRLIYFSYDVKMKEKGDIPEGYSVSREKKERFSLILESASTNQTSMYLCASSYQGSQPQHFGDGTRLSIL.